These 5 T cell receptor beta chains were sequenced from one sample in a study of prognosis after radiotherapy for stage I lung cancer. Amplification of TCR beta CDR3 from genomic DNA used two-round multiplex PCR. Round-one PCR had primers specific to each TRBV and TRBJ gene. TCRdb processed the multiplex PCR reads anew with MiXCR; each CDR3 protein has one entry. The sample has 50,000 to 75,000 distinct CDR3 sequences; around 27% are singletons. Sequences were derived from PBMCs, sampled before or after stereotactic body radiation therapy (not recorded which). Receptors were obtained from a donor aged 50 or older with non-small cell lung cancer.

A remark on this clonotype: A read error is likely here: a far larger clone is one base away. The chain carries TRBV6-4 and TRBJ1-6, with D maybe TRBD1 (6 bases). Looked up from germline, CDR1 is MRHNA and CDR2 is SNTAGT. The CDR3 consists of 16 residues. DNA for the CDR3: TGTGCCAGCAGCCCTACCCCTCAGGGGAAAAATTCACACCTCCACTTT. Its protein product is CASSPTPQGKNSHLHF.

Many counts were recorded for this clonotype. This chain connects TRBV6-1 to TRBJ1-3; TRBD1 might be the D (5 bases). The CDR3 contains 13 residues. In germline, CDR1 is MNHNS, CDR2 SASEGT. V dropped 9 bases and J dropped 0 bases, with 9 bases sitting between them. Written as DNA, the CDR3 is TGTGCCAGTCAGACAGCCTCTGGAAACACCATATATTTT. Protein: CASQTASGNTIYF.

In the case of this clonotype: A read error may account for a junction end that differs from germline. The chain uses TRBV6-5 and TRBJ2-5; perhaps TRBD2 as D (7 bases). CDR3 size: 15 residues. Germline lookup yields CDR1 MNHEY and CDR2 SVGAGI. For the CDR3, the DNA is TGTGCCAGAAGTTACCGCACGGGGGGCGCGGAGACCCAGTACTTC. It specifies CARSYRTGGAETQYF.

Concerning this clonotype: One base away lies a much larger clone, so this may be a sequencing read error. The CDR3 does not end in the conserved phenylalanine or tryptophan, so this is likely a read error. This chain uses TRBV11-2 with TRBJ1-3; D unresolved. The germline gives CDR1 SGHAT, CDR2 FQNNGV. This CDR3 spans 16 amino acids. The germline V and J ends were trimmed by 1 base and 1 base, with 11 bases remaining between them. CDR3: CASSLAQSVSGNTIYL. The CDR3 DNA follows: TGTGCCAGCAGCTTAGCACAGAGTGTGTCTGGAAACACCATATATCTT.

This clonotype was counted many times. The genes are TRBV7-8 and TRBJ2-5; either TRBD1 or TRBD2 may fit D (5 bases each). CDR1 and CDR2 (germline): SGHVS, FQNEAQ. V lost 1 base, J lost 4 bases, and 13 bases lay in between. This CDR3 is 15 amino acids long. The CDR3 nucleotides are TGTGCCAGCAGCTTAGTTAGGGGAGCAGGAGAGACCCAGTACTTC. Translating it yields CASSLVRGAGETQYF.